This TCR beta chain was observed in a study of blood T cell repertoires in COVID-19. Study-wide background: COVID-19 samples, acute and convalescent, were from the United States, Italy and Spain. The analysed material was cDNA or gDNA that came from T cells, B-cell-depleted T cells, or PBMCs.

Seattle participants joined during active infection and were tracked over time. V lost 5 bases to trimming and J lost 10 bases, with 24 bases between them. From germline, CDR1 is SGHVS and CDR2 FQNEAQ. This CDR3 comprises 16 residues. As originally analysed: It was from reference gene primer amplification that nucleated cell counts were estimated. Repertoires were generated with immunoSEQ multiplex PCR, while TCRdb's copy carries only in-frame clones and drops some. V and J calls and clone size are copied from that table; D and trimming were computed from the DNA. The table lists some 400,000 clones, around 87% of them singletons.

The V gene is TRBV7-8, the J gene TRBJ2-1, with D perhaps matching TRBD2 (5 bases). The sequence was obtained from a woman in her thirties with COVID-19, enrolled during active disease. Sequencing was carried out using peripheral blood. CDR3 sequence: CASSPRGWATTHEQFF. The DNA of the CDR3 is TGTGCCAGCAGCCCACGGGGATGGGCAACTACCCACGAGCAGTTCTTC. The variable domain in full, with the rest retrieved from reference TRBV7-8 and TRBJ2-1, is GAGVSQSPRYKVAKRGQDVALRCDPISGHVSLFWYQQALGQGPEFLTYFQNEAQLDKSGLPSDRFFAERPEGSVSTLKIQRTQQEDSAVYLCASSPRGWATTHEQFFGPGTRLTVL.